The next 20 T cell receptor beta chains were all read from a single sample in a study of identical twins. TCRdb independently ran MiXCR on the 5' RACE reads; one entry per CDR3 protein. Here the sample spans 450,000 or so distinct CDR3 sequences, around an eighth being singletons. These sequences were also reported in another study, on yellow fever vaccine responses in identical twins.

The specimen was CD4+ T cells sorted from blood. The receptors originated from a woman aged 18-35 years in good health.

Only a few counts were recorded for this clonotype. The chain combines TRBV10-3 with TRBJ2-3; 7 nucleotides match TRBD1. Germline V lookup: CDR1 ENHRY, CDR2 SYGVKD. This CDR3 region has 13 residues. Unmatched junction bases numbered 6, after V lost 7 bases and J lost 5 bases. The CDR3 DNA reads TGTGCCATCAAGGGACAGCAACTAGATACGCAGTATTTT. Residues: CAIKGQQLDTQYF.

About this clonotype itself: The junction and the germline gene differ at one end; a read error may be behind it. The genes are TRBV7-7 and TRBJ2-3; TRBD1 is a possible D gene (5 bases). CDR1 and CDR2 (germline): SSHAT, FNYEAQ (reference sequence). The CDR3 sequence is 14 residues long. The CDR3 nucleotides are TGTGCTAGCAGCTTAGACAGCGTCACAGATACGCAGTATTTT. Translating gives CASSLDSVTDTQYF.

This clonotype was counted a few times. The chain couples TRBV7-9 to TRBJ2-3; TRBD2 might be the D (5 bases). Germline V gene lookup returns CDR1 SEHNR and CDR2 FQNEAQ (reference sequence). With 4 bases removed from V and 2 bases from J, the gap between germline ends came to 13 bases. CDR3 length: 15 amino acids. The CDR3 nucleotides are TGTGCCAGCAGCTACGTGAGTGACTACACAGATACGCAGTATTTT. Translation: CASSYVSDYTDTQYF.

This sequence joins TRBV10-3 and TRBJ1-2, with unresolved D. The CDR3 runs 13 residues. The germline CDR1 and CDR2 sequences are ENHRY and SYGVKD. With 10 bases removed from V and 3 bases from J, the gap between germline ends came to 15 bases. CDR3 sequence: CATTRSDDYGYTF. The CDR3 region has the DNA TGTGCCACCACCAGGTCGGATGACTATGGCTACACCTTC.

This clonotype was seen a handful of times. V gene TRBV6-1 combines with J gene TRBJ1-2, with D possibly matching TRBD1 (6 bases). The CDR3 extends over 14 amino acids. Germline-derived CDR1 and CDR2 are MNHNS and SASEGT. Trimming took off 6 bases at V and 3 bases at J, with 14 bases between the two ends. CDR3 DNA: TGTGCCAGCAGAACAGGGTTGTCGGACTATGGCTACACCTTC. This encodes CASRTGLSDYGYTF.

This clonotype was found a few times. The J gene is TRBJ1-1, the V gene TRBV18; TRBD1 agrees at 8 bases. The junction had 15 bases not matched to a gene; V was cut back by 2 bases and J by 1 base. Germline lookup yields CDR1 KGHSH and CDR2 LQKENI. CDR3 length: 19 residues. The CDR3 spells CASSPTPQGARIGNTEAFF. The CDR3 DNA sequence: TGTGCCAGCTCACCAACCCCCCAGGGGGCTAGAATTGGGAACACTGAAGCTTTCTTT.

This clonotype has only a few counts. The chain recombines TRBV7-2 with TRBJ2-5, with D perhaps matching TRBD1 (5 bases). The germline V gene encodes CDR1 SGHTA and CDR2 FQGNSA. The ends were cut back, 0 bases at V and 3 bases at J, with 11 bases in the middle. CDR3 length: 15 residues. CDR3 bases: TGTGCCAGCAGCTTAGCGGGGCTAGGAAAAGAGACCCAGTACTTC. It codes for CASSLAGLGKETQYF.

This clonotype was picked up a small number of times. A junction boundary mismatches the germline segment, possibly from a read error. The chain has TRBV2 and TRBJ2-3, with 10 bases fitting TRBD2. The CDR3 has 17 amino acids. From germline, CDR1 is SNHLY and CDR2 FYNNEI. This chain's CDR3 is CASSDWTSGESTDTQYF. The DNA for the CDR3 is TGTGCCAGCAGTGACTGGACTAGCGGAGAAAGCACTGATACGCAGTATTTT.

This clonotype was seen only a few times. The V call is TRBV15, the J call TRBJ2-6; D is possibly TRBD1 (6 bases). Trimming removed 3 bases from V and 0 bases from J, with 12 bases in between. Germline CDR1 reads LNHNV; CDR2 reads YYDKDF (reference sequence). This CDR3 has 17 amino acids. CDR3 DNA sequence: TGTGCCACCAGCAGTGGAACAGGGCCCTCTGGGGCCAACGTCCTGACTTTC. Protein product: CATSSGTGPSGANVLTF.

Of note for this clonotype: A single base separates this from a much larger clone, so it may be a read error. V usage is TRBV3-1 and J usage is TRBJ2-5; no clear D gene. There are 11 residues in the CDR3. Trimming pared 0 bases from V and 5 bases from J, leaving 1 base between. Germline V gene data show CDR1 as LGHDT and CDR2 as YNNKEL (reference sequence). CDR3 in DNA: TGTGCCAGCAGCCAAGATGAGACCCAGTACTTC. Amino acid sequence: CASSQDETQYF.

The J gene is TRBJ2-3, the V gene TRBV6-5; TRBD1 agrees at 7 bases. Germline-derived CDR1 and CDR2 are MNHEY and SVGAGI. V lost 0 bases to trimming and J lost 1 base; unmatched junction nucleotides: 7. This CDR3 region has 17 residues. CDR3 sequence reads: CASSYSIFGQGTDTQYF. As DNA, the CDR3 is TGTGCCAGCAGTTACTCGATTTTTGGACAGGGCACAGATACGCAGTATTTT.

This sequence joins TRBV6-1 and TRBJ1-4; D not resolved. The CDR3 sequence is 14 residues long. Germline V gene lookup returns CDR1 MNHNS and CDR2 SASEGT. Trimming cost V 5 bases and J 5 bases, with 12 bases left between them. DNA for the CDR3: TGTGCCAGCAGTCCGCAAGGGTCGAATGAAAAACTGTTTTTT. Residues: CASSPQGSNEKLFF.

At least ten counts were recorded for this clonotype. The chain links TRBV12-3 or TRBV12-4 to TRBJ2-7; 10 nucleotides match TRBD2. The CDR3 has 15 residues. Trimming cost V 6 bases and J 3 bases; bases outside gene matches: 8. The CDR3 DNA reads as TGTGCCAGCAGCCAAGCGGGAGGGCCCCTCTACGAGCAGTACTTC. It codes for CASSQAGGPLYEQYF.

This clonotype came up a few times. This chain joins TRBV6-2 or TRBV6-3 and TRBJ1-2; 8 bases align to TRBD1. Germline V gene sequence: CDR1 MNHEY, CDR2 SVGEGT. This CDR3 is built from 14 residues. Trimming at V came to 6 bases and at J to 4 bases, leaving 7 bases not matched to a gene. CDR3: CASRLTTGGYGYTF. The CDR3, as DNA: TGTGCCAGCAGACTCACCACAGGGGGCTATGGCTACACCTTC.

This chain links TRBV6-2 or TRBV6-3 with TRBJ2-1; D is ambiguous. Germline V gene sequence: CDR1 MNHEY, CDR2 SVGEGT. Trimming pared 0 bases from V and 5 bases from J, leaving 14 bases between. The CDR3 totals 16 residues. The CDR3 DNA is TGTGCCAGCAGTTACTCGAAGGGTGTCAGCAACAATGAGCAGTTCTTC. It is translated as CASSYSKGVSNNEQFF.

The J gene is TRBJ2-3, the V gene TRBV7-9; D not certain. V was trimmed by 4 bases and J by 2 bases, leaving 13 bases between them. The CDR3 consists of 15 residues. The V gene's germline CDR1 is SEHNR and CDR2 FQNEAQ (reference sequence). In DNA, the CDR3 is TGTGCCAGCAGCTCAAAAGGGCAGGCCACAGATACGCAGTATTTT. It codes for CASSSKGQATDTQYF.

The chain recombines TRBV5-6 with TRBJ2-1; D assignment may be TRBD1 or TRBD2 (5 bases each). Germline lookup yields CDR1 SGHDT and CDR2 YYEEEE. CDR3 length equals 15 residues. V was pared by 3 bases and J by 0 bases, with 10 bases between. CDR3 DNA sequence: TGTGCCAGCAGCTCCTGGGGGAGCTCCTACAATGAGCAGTTCTTC. Encoded protein: CASSSWGSSYNEQFF.

This clonotype was seen more than once but under ten times. The CDR3: CASSPPGGWDTEAFF. The CDR3 DNA reads as TGTGCCAGCTCACCACCGGGGGGCTGGGACACTGAAGCTTTCTTT. The chain combines TRBV18 with TRBJ1-1; possible D gene TRBD1, 6 bases. Trimming left V 0 bases short and J 3 bases short, with 11 bases between. Germline CDR1 KGHSH, CDR2 LQKENI. This CDR3 is 15 amino acids long.

This clonotype was detected only a few times. The chain combines TRBV18 with TRBJ2-7; no firm D call. The ends were cut back, 3 bases at V and 4 bases at J, with 10 bases in the middle. The V gene's germline CDR1 is KGHSH and CDR2 LQKENI. There are 13 residues in the CDR3. The CDR3 bases are TGTGCCAGCTCACCGCCCCTCGGATACGAGCAGTACTTC. Translated, it gives CASSPPLGYEQYF.

The chain employs TRBV23-1 and TRBJ1-5; a weak D match, TRBD1 (5 bases). TRBV23-1 qualifies as an ORF whose function is uncertain. The CDR3 consists of 18 residues. The ends were cut back, 0 bases at V and 1 base at J, with 16 bases in the middle. CDR3 in amino acids: CASSQSRTRGGSNQPQHF. The CDR3 DNA follows: TGCGCCAGCAGTCAATCGAGGACACGGGGGGGAAGCAATCAGCCCCAGCATTTT.